This T cell receptor beta chain was identified in a study of metastatic and nonmetastatic thyroid tumors. Notes on the study in general: A significant increase in TCR beta diversity was reportedly seen in malignant thyroid tumors relative to benign nodules, in blood and tumor.

All patients were treatment-naive before thyroid surgery. A word on this clone: Its antigen remains unidentified.

The CDR3 is 16 residues long. Between the trimmed V and J ends, which lost 4 bases and 1 base, there was a span of 17 bases. Per germline, CDR1 SGHRS and CDR2 YFSETQ. Study processing details: The study built a papillary thyroid cancer distant-metastasis classifier from CDR3 differences across clinicopathological groups. TCRdb ran MiXCR on the PCR reads. In this record, the V and J calls reflect TCRdb's handling and not the investigators' own analysis. The table lists around 19,000 clones, about 14% of them singletons. The receptor comes from a female donor with papillary thyroid cancer or a benign thyroid nodule (not recorded which). Some clones in this sample may be carry-over from other donors' samples. The specimen was blood. The chain uses TRBV5-1 and TRBJ1-2, with unresolved D. In nucleotides, the CDR3 is TGCGCCAGCAGCCCCGGCGGAGCATTACTTAACTATGGCTACACCTTC. It yields the protein CASSPGGALLNYGYTF.